A single sample is the source of the 3 T cell receptor beta chains below, sequenced in a study of blood T cells in healthy people across ages. Alongside a J-beta primer mix, a sample-barcoded 5' primer served in a second PCR lasting roughly 6 to 11 cycles. TCRdb redid the calling of the 5' RACE reads with MiXCR, one entry per CDR3 protein. The table shows some 890,000 distinct CDR3 sequences, with almost 30% occurring only once. These records were also assigned to another study, of T cells of mothers and their children.

The sample was blood. These TCRs come from a woman in her thirties or forties in good health.

In its sample, this clonotype was seen once. V and J are TRBV12-3 or TRBV12-4 and TRBJ1-4; tentatively, D is TRBD1 (5 bases). The CDR3 extends over 14 amino acids. Trimming took 2 bases from V and 4 from J, leaving 8 bases between them. CDR3 loop: CASSLRGHNEKLFF. The CDR3 coding sequence is TGTGCCAGCAGTTTAAGGGGCCATAATGAAAAACTGTTTTTT.

V and J are TRBV25-1 and TRBJ1-1; 7 bases line up with TRBD1. V shed 7 bases and J 3 bases; nucleotides not matched to a gene: 11. Germline V gene sequence: CDR1 MGHDK, CDR2 SYGVNS. This CDR3 has 15 residues. The CDR3 reads CASTRGGGMDTEAFF. CDR3 nucleotide sequence: TGTGCCAGCACCCGAGGGGGCGGGATGGACACTGAAGCTTTCTTT.

This clonotype came up a few times. The V call is TRBV7-8, the J call TRBJ1-4, with 9 positions matching TRBD1. The length of the CDR3 is 18 residues. J lost 0 bases, V lost 0 bases, and 5 bases had no gene match. Germline CDR1 is SGHVS and CDR2 is FQNEAQ. The CDR3: CASSLADRGRATNEKLFF. CDR3 nucleotides: TGTGCCAGCAGCTTAGCGGACAGGGGAAGGGCAACTAATGAAAAACTGTTTTTT.